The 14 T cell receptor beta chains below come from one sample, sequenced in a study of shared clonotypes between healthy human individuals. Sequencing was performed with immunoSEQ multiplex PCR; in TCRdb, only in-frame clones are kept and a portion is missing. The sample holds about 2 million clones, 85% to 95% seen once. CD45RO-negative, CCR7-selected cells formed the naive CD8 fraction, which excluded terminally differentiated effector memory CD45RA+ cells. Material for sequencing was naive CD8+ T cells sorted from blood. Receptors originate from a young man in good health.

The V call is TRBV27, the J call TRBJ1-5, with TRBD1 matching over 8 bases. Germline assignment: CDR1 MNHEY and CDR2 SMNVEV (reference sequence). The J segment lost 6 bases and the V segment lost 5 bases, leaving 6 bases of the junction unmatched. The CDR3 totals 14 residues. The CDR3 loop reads CASSGGTGVQPQHF. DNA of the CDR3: TGTGCCAGCAGTGGTGGGACAGGTGTTCAGCCCCAGCATTTT.

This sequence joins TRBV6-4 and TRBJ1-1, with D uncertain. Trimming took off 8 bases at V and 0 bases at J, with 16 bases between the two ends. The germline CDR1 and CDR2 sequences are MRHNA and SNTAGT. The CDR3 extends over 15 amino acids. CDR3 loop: CASPPGSTMNTEAFF. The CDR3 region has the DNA TGTGCCAGCCCACCGGGTTCCACGATGAACACTGAAGCTTTCTTT.

The CDR3 DNA reads TGTGCCAGCAGTTTGAGGGGGCCCATTTCTACCGGGGAGCTGTTTTTT. This codes for CASSLRGPISTGELFF. The rearrangement uses TRBV27 and TRBJ2-2; 7 bases match TRBD1. Germline V gives CDR1 MNHEY, CDR2 SMNVEV (reference sequence). There are 16 residues in the CDR3. V was pared by 3 bases and J by 5 bases, with 9 bases of the junction left unmatched.

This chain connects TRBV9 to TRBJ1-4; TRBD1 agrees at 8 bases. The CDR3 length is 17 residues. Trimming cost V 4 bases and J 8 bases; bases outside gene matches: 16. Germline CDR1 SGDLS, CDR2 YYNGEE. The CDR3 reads CASSPYLGQGGEEKLFF. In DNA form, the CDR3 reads TGTGCCAGCAGCCCTTACCTCGGACAGGGAGGGGAAGAAAAACTGTTTTTT.

This CDR3 is CASSREGDEKLFF. CDR3 bases: TGTGCCAGCAGCCGCGAAGGAGATGAAAAACTGTTTTTT. The rearrangement links TRBV27 to TRBJ1-4; D unresolved. The V gene's germline CDR1 is MNHEY and CDR2 SMNVEV (reference sequence). The CDR3 sequence is 13 residues long. Trimming pared 6 bases from V and 6 bases from J, leaving 11 bases between.

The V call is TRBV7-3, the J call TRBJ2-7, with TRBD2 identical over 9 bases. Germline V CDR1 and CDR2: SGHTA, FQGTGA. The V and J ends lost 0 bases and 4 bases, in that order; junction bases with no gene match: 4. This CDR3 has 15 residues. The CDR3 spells CASSLTGLAGYEQYF. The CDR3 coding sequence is TGTGCCAGCAGCTTAACAGGGCTAGCGGGGTACGAGCAGTACTTC.

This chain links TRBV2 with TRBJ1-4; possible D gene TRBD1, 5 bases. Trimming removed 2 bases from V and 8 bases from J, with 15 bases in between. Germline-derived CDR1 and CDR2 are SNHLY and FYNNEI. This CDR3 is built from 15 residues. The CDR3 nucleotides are TGTGCCAGCAGTGAAATGGGGGGAGCGTTGGAAAAACTGTTTTTT. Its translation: CASSEMGGALEKLFF.

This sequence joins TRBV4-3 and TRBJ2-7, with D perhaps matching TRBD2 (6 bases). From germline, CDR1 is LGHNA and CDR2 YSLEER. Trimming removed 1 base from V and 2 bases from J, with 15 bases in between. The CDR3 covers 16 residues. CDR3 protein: CASSQGVGSPTYEQYF. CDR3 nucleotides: TGCGCCAGCAGCCAAGGCGTCGGGAGCCCAACCTACGAGCAGTACTTC.

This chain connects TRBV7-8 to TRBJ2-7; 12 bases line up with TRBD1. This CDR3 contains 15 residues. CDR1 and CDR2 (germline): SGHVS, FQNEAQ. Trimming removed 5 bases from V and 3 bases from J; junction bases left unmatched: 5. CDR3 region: CASSRGQGARYEQYF. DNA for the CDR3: TGTGCCAGCAGCAGGGGACAGGGGGCGCGCTACGAGCAGTACTTC.

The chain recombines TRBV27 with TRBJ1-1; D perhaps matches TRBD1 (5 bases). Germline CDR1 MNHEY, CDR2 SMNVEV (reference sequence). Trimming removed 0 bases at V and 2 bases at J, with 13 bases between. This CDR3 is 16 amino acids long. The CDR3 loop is CASSLSNEGYNTEAFF. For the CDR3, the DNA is TGTGCCAGCAGTTTATCGAACGAGGGGTATAACACTGAAGCTTTCTTT.

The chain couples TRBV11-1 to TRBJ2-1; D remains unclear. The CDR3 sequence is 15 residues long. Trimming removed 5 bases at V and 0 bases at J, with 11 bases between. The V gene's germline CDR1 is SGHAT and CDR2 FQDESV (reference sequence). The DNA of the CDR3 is TGTGCCAGCAGCCCGGTCGTGATCTCCTACAATGAGCAGTTCTTC. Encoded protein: CASSPVVISYNEQFF.

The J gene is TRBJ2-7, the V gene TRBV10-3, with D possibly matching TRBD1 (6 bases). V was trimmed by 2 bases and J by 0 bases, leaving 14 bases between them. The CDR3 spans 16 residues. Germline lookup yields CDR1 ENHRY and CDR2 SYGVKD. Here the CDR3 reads CAISESFGGSSYEQYF. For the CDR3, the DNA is TGTGCCATCAGTGAGAGCTTTGGGGGCAGCTCCTACGAGCAGTACTTC.

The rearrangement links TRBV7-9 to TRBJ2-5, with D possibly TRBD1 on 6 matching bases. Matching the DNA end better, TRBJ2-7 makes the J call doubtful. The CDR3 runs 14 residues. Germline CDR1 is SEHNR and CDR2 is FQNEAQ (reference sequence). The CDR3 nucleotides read TGTGCCAGCAGCCCTCGGACAGCGGTCGACGAGCAGTACTTC. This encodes CASSPRTAVDEQYF.

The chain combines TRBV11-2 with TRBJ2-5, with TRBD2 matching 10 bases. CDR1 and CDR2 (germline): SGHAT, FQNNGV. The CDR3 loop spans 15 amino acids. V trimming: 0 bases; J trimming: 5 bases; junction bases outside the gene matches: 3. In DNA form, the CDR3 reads TGTGCCAGCAGCTTAGAACTAGCGGGATGGGAGACCCAGTACTTC. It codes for CASSLELAGWETQYF.